This entry features one T cell receptor (beta chain) sequence. Its target is unknown. These data come from a study of graft-versus-host responses after intestinal transplantation. The study, taken as a whole, reports: GvH clones were identified in recipient marrow, with some first appearing in ileum or blood.

Repertoires were generated with immunoSEQ multiplex PCR, while TCRdb's copy carries only in-frame clones and drops some. This sample has about 100,000 clones, with about 88% found just once. This clonotype originated in a human donor who was the organ donor for an intestinal transplant. Sequenced here: unstimulated CD4+ T cells sorted from spleen or lymph node cells, sampled before transplant.

CDR3 residues: CASSPLNTGFGTEAFF. The CDR3 coding sequence is TGTGCCAGCTCACCACTGAACACAGGGTTTGGCACTGAAGCTTTCTTT. This sequence joins TRBV18 and TRBJ1-1; D might be TRBD1 (6 bases). V was cut by 1 base and J by 4 bases, with 16 bases left in between. Germline V gene data show CDR1 as KGHSH and CDR2 as LQKENI. The CDR3 has 16 residues.